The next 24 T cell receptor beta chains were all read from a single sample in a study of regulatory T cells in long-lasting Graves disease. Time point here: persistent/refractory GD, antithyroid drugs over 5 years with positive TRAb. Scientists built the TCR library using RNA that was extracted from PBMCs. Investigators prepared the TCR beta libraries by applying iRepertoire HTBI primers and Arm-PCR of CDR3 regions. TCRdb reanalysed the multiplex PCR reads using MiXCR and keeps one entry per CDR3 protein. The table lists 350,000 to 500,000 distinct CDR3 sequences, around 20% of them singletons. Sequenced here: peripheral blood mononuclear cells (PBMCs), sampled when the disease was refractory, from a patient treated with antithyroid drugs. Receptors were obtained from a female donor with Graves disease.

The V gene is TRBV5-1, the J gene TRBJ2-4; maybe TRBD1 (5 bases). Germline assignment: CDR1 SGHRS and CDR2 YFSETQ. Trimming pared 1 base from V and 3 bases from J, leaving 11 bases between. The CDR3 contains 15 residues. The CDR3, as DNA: TGCGCCAGCAGCTTGCAGGGCGGAAACAAAAACATTCAGTACTTC. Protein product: CASSLQGGNKNIQYF.

The CDR3 protein is CASRTSGASTDTQYF. The DNA of the CDR3 is TGTGCCAGCAGGACTAGCGGAGCTAGCACAGATACGCAGTATTTT. This sequence joins TRBV2 and TRBJ2-3; 9 bases align to TRBD2. The germline gives CDR1 SNHLY, CDR2 FYNNEI. After removal of 6 bases from V and 0 bases from J, the junction contained 4 bases not matched to a gene. There are 15 residues in the CDR3.

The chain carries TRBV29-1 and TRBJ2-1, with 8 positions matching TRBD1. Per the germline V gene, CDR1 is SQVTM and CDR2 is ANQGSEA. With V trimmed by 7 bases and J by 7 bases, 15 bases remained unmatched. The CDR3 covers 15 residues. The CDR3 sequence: CSAMTGERGVNEQFF. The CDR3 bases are TGCAGCGCTATGACAGGGGAGCGTGGTGTGAATGAGCAGTTCTTC.

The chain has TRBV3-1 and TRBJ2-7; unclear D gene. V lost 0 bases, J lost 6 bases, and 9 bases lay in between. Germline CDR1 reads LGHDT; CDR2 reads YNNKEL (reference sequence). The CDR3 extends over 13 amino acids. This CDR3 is CASSQETASEQYF. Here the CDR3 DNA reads TGTGCCAGCAGCCAAGAAACGGCGAGCGAGCAGTACTTC.

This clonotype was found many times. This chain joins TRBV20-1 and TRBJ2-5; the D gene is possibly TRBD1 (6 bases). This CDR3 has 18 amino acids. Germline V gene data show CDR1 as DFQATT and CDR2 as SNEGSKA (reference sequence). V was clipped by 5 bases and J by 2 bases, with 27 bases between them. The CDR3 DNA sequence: TGCAGTGCTGGGGGCCCTCGCTTCGGACGTACGGGACAAGAGACCCAGTACTTC. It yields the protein CSAGGPRFGRTGQETQYF.

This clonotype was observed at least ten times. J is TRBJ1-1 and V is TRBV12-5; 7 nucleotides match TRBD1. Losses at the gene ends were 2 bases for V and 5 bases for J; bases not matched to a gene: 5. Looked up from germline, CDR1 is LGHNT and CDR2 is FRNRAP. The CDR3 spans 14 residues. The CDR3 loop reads CASGLTGDRTEAFF. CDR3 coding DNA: TGTGCTAGTGGTTTGACAGGGGATCGAACTGAAGCTTTCTTT. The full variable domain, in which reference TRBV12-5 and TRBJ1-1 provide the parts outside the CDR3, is DARVTQTPRHKVTEMGQEVTMRCQPILGHNTVFWYRQTMMQGLELLAYFRNRAPLDDSGMPKDRFSAEMPDATLATLKIQPSEPRDSAVYFCASGLTGDRTEAFFGQGTRLTVV.

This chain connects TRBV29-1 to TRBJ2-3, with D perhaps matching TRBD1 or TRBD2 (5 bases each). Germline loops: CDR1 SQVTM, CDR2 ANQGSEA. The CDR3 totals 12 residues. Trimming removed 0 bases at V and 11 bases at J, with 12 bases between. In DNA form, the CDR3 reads TGCAGCGTTGAAGAGGGACGGCGGAGGCAGTATTTT. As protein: CSVEEGRRRQYF.

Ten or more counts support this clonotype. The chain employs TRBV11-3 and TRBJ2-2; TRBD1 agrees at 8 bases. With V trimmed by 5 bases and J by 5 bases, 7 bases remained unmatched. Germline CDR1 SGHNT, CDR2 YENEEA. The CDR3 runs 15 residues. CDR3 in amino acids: CASSVDRGRTGELFF. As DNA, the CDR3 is TGTGCCAGCAGCGTCGACAGGGGTCGGACCGGGGAGCTGTTTTTT.

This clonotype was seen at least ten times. The CDR3 protein is CASSPPATNEKLFF. CDR3 bases: TGTGCCAGCAGTCCACCTGCAACTAATGAAAAACTGTTTTTT. V and J are TRBV28 and TRBJ1-4; no definite D call. From germline, CDR1 is MDHEN and CDR2 SYDVKM. Trimming stripped 5 bases from V and 0 bases from J, with 7 bases between. The CDR3 contains 14 residues.

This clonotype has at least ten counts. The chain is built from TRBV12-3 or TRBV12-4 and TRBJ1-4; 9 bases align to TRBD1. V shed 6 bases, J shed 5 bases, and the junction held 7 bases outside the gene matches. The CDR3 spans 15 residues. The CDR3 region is CASSPNDRGNEKLFF. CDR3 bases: TGTGCCAGCAGCCCCAACGACAGGGGGAATGAAAAACTGTTTTTT.

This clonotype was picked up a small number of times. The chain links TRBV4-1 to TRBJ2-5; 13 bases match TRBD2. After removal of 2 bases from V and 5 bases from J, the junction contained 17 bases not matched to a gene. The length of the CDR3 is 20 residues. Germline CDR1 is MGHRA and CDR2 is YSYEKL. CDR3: CASSQSARLAGGTFGETQYF. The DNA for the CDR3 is TGCGCCAGCAGCCAATCCGCGAGACTAGCGGGAGGTACGTTCGGCGAGACCCAGTACTTC.

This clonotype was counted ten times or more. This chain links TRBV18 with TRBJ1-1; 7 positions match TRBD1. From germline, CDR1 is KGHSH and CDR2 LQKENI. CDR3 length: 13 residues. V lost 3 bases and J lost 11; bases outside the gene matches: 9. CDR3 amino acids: CASSPQPGQEAFF. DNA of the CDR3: TGTGCCAGCTCACCGCAACCCGGACAGGAGGCTTTCTTT.

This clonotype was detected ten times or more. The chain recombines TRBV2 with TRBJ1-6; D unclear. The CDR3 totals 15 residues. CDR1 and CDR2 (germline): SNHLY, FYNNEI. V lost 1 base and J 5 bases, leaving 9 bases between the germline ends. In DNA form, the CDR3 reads TGTGCCAGCAGTGAAGAGGCCCCTGATAATTCACCCCTCCACTTT. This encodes CASSEEAPDNSPLHF. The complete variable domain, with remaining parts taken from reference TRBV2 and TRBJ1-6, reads EPEVTQTPSHQVTQMGQEVILRCVPISNHLYFYWYRQILGQKVEFLVSFYNNEISEKSEIFDDQFSVERPDGSNFTLKIRSTKLEDSAMYFCASSEEAPDNSPLHFGNGTRLTVT.

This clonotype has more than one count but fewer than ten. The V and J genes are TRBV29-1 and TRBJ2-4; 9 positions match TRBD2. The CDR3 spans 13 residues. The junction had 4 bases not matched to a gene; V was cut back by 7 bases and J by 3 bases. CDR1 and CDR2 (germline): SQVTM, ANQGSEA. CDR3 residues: CSAGAGGKNIQYF. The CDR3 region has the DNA TGCAGCGCAGGAGCGGGGGGCAAAAACATTCAGTACTTC.

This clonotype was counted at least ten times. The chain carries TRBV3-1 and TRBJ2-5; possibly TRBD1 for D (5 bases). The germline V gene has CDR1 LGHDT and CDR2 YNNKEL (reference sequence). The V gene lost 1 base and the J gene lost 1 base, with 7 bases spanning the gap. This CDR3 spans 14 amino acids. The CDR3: CASSQVDTQETQYF. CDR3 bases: TGTGCCAGCAGCCAAGTGGACACCCAAGAGACCCAGTACTTC.

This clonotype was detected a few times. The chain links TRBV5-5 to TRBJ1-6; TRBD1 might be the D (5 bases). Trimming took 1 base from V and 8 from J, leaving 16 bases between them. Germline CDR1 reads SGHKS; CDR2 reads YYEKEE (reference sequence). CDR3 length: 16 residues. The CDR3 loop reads CASSLHIWGVDSPLHF. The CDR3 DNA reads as TGTGCCAGCAGCTTGCATATTTGGGGGGTGGATTCACCCCTCCACTTT. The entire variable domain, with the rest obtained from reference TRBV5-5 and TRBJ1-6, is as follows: DAGVTQSPTHLIKTRGQQVTLRCSPISGHKSVSWYQQVLGQGPQFIFQYYEKEERGRGNFPDRFSARQFPNYSSELNVNALLLGDSALYLCASSLHIWGVDSPLHFGNGTRLTVT.

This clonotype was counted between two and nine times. CDR3 in DNA: TGTGCCAGCAGTCCCGACAGGGAGGTTACCTTGGAGTCCCAGTACTTC. This translates into CASSPDREVTLESQYF. The chain combines TRBV5-4 with TRBJ2-5, with a possible D match to TRBD1 (7 bases). The V gene's germline CDR1 is SGHNT and CDR2 YYREEE (reference sequence). The CDR3 contains 16 residues. The V gene lost 5 bases and the J gene lost 9 bases, with 26 bases spanning the gap.

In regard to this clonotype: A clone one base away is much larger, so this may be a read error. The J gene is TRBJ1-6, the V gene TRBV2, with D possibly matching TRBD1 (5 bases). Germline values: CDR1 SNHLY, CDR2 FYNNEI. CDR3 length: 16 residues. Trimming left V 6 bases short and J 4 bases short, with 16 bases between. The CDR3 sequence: CASSDRGRAYNSPLHF. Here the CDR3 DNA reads TGTGCCAGCAGCGACCGGGGCAGAGCGTATAATTCACCCCTCCACTTT.

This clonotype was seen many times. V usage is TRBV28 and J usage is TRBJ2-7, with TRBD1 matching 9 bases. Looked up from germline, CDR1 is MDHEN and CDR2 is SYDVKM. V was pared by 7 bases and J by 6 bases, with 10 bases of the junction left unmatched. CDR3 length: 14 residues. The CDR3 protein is CASTLGQGRGEQYF. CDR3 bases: TGTGCCAGCACTTTGGGACAGGGAAGGGGCGAGCAGTACTTC.

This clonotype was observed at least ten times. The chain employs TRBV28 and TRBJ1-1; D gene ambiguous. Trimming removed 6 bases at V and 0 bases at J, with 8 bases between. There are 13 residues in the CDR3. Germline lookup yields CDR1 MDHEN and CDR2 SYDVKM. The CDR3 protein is CASRNSLNTEAFF. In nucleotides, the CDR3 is TGTGCCAGCAGGAACAGCCTGAACACTGAAGCTTTCTTT.

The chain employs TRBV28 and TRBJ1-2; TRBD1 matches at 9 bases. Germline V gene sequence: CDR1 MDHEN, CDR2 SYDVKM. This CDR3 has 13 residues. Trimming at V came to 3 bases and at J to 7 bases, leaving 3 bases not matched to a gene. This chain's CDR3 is CASSFRQGGGYTF. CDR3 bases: TGTGCCAGCAGTTTCAGACAGGGGGGTGGCTACACCTTC.

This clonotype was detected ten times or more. This chain's CDR3 is CASSREYEQYF. The CDR3 DNA follows: TGTGCCAGCAGTCGCGAGTACGAGCAGTACTTC. The chain joins TRBV6-1 to TRBJ2-7; D is ambiguous. V was pared by 5 bases and J by 4 bases, with 6 bases between. Per the germline V gene, CDR1 is MNHNS and CDR2 is SASEGT. The CDR3 covers 11 residues.

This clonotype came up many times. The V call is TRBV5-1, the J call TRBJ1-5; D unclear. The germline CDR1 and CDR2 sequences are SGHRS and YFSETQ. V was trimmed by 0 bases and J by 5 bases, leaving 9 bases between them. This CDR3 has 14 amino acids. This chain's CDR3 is CASSLAGGDQPQHF. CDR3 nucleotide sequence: TGCGCCAGCAGCTTGGCCGGTGGTGATCAGCCCCAGCATTTT.

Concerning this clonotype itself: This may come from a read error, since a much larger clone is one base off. The DNA for the CDR3 is TGTGCCAGCAGTTTTCGGCGAACCTACGAGCAGTACTTC. It codes for CASSFRRTYEQYF. This chain uses TRBV12-3 or TRBV12-4 with TRBJ2-7, with D unresolved. Trimming took 3 bases from V and 2 from J, leaving 8 bases between them. This CDR3 is 13 amino acids long.